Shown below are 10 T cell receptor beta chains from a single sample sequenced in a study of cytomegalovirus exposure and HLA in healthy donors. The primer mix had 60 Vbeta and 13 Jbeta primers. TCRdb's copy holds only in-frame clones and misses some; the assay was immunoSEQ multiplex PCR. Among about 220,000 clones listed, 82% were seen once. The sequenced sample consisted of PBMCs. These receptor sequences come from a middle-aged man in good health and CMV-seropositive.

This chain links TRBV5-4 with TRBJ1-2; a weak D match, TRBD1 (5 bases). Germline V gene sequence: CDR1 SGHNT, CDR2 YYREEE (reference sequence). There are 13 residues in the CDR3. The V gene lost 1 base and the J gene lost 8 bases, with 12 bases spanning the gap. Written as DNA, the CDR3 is TGTGCCAGCAGCTTGACAACGGGGGAGGGCTACACCTTC. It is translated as CASSLTTGEGYTF.

This CDR3 is CASRGTGTNTGELFF. The CDR3 DNA reads TGTGCCAGCAGGGGGACAGGAACGAACACCGGGGAGCTGTTTTTT. V is TRBV28 and J is TRBJ2-2; 8 bases are a match to TRBD1. The CDR3 has 15 residues. Germline V gene sequence: CDR1 MDHEN, CDR2 SYDVKM. V gave up 6 bases and J gave up 0 bases; unmatched junction bases: 3.

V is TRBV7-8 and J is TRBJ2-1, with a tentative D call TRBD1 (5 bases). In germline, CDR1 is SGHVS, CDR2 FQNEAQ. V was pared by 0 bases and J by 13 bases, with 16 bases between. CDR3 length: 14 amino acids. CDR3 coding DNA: TGTGCCAGCAGCTTAGCGAGACAGCTTATGGTACAGTTCTTC. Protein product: CASSLARQLMVQFF.

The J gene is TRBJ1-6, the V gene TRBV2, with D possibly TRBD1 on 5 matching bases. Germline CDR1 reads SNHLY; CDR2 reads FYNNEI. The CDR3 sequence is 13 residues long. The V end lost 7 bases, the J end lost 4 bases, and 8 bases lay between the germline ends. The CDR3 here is CASIGAYNSPLHF. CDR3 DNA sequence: TGTGCCAGCATTGGGGCGTATAATTCACCCCTCCACTTT.

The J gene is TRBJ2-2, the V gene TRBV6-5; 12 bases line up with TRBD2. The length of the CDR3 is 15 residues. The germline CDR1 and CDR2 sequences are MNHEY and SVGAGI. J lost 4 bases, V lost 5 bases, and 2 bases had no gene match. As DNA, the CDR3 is TGTGCCAGCAGTGGGACTAGCGGGCCCACCGGGGAGCTGTTTTTT. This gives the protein CASSGTSGPTGELFF.

Written as DNA, the CDR3 is TGTGCCAGCAGCTCCAATACAGGGGGCAGGGGGAATGAGCAGTTCTTC. It yields the protein CASSSNTGGRGNEQFF. The V gene is TRBV9, the J gene TRBJ2-1; TRBD1 matches 9 bases. From germline, CDR1 is SGDLS and CDR2 YYNGEE. The CDR3 sequence is 16 residues long. Trimming at V came to 4 bases and at J to 7 bases, leaving 12 bases not matched to a gene.

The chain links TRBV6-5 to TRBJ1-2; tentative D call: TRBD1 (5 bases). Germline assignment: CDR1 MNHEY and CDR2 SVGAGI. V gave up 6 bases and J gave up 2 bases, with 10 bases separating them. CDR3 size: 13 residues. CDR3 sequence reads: CASRSTENYGYTF. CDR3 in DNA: TGTGCCAGCAGGTCGACAGAGAACTATGGCTACACCTTC.

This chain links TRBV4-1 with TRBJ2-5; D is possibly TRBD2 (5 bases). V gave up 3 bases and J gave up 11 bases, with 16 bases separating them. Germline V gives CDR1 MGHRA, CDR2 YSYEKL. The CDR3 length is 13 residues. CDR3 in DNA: TGCGCCAGCAGCCACCTAGTGACTGGGGAGCAGTACTTC. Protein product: CASSHLVTGEQYF.

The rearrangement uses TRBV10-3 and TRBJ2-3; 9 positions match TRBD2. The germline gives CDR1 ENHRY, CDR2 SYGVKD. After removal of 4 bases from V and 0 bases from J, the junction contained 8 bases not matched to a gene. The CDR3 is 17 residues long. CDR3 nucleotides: TGTGCCATCAGTGCTGTAAGTGGACTAGCGAGCACAGATACGCAGTATTTT. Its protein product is CAISAVSGLASTDTQYF.

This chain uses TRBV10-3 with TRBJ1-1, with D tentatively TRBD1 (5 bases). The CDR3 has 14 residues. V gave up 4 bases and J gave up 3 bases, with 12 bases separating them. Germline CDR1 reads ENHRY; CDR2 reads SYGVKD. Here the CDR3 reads CAISGGRADTEAFF. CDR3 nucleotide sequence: TGTGCCATCAGTGGTGGCAGGGCTGACACTGAAGCTTTCTTT.